This T cell receptor beta chain stems from a study of cytomegalovirus exposure and HLA in healthy donors. General observations from the study: In vitro assays verified that a few CMV-associated chains recognized CMV antigens specifically. Investigators reported fewer than 200 TCR beta chains as tied to cytomegalovirus. Rarity held for most TCR sequences, but there were some public TCRs that occurred in many donors.

Measured with immunoSEQ multiplex PCR; TCRdb has only the in-frame clones, and not every one. The sample has 100,000 to 130,000 clones, around 95% seen once. For this clone: Its antigen is unidentified.

The germline gives CDR1 SGHRS, CDR2 YFSETQ. V gave up 0 bases and J gave up 0 bases, with 12 bases separating them. The CDR3 has 17 residues. The J gene is TRBJ1-4, the V gene TRBV5-1; tentatively, D is TRBD1 (5 bases). This receptor was identified in a young woman in good health and CMV-seronegative. Sequenced sample: PBMCs. CDR3 loop: CASSLAQGTATNEKLFF. CDR3 in DNA: TGCGCCAGCAGCTTGGCTCAGGGAACTGCAACTAATGAAAAACTGTTTTTT.